The table lists the clone carrying this T cell receptor beta chain with a few counts. Its antigen is unidentified. These data come from a study of response to subunit inactivated influenza vaccine. TCRdb passed the RT-PCR reads through MiXCR, listing each CDR3 protein once. Among under 850,000 distinct CDR3 sequences listed, around 20% were seen once. Study-wide results and caveats: With each seasonal influenza vaccination, the authors suggested, few new T cells are recruited.

This sequence originates from a man aged 45 to 65 who received an inactivated influenza vaccine. Specimen: PBMCs from blood, collected 4 to 6 days after vaccination.

CDR3 nucleotides: TGTGCCAGCAGCTTACTAGCGTACGAGCAGTACTTC. Translated: CASSLLAYEQYF. This chain uses TRBV7-9 with TRBJ2-7; TRBD2 is a possible D gene (6 bases). The CDR3 spans 12 residues. Germline-derived CDR1 and CDR2 are SEHNR and FQNEAQ (reference sequence). V lost 2 bases and J 4 bases, leaving 6 bases between the germline ends.